Shown below are 10 T cell receptor beta chains from a single sample sequenced in a study of blood T cell repertoires in COVID-19. TCRdb keeps only in-frame clones here, not all; method: immunoSEQ multiplex PCR. The sample has under 250,000 clones; roughly 80% are singletons. Sequencing was carried out using PBMCs or T cells enriched from blood (not recorded which). The receptor source for this set is a woman in her 40s with acute COVID-19.

The chain is built from TRBV7-3 and TRBJ2-1, with 8 bases matching TRBD2. Germline V gene data show CDR1 as SGHTA and CDR2 as FQGTGA. The V and J ends lost 1 base and 3 bases, in that order; junction bases with no gene match: 2. This CDR3 spans 15 amino acids. The CDR3 loop reads CASSLRSGGYNEQFF. CDR3 bases: TGTGCCAGCAGCTTAAGGAGCGGGGGCTACAATGAGCAGTTCTTC.

The chain couples TRBV6-5 to TRBJ1-5; no firm D call. The V end lost 2 bases, the J end lost 3 bases, and 11 bases lay between the germline ends. Germline values: CDR1 MNHEY, CDR2 SVGAGI. The CDR3 sequence is 15 residues long. CDR3 in DNA: TGTGCCAGCAGTTACGGCTCACACCCCAATCAGCCCCAGCATTTT. Protein product: CASSYGSHPNQPQHF.

The chain combines TRBV11-2 with TRBJ2-3; TRBD2 aligns across 11 bases. V lost 4 bases, J lost 4 bases, and 4 bases stayed unmatched. Looked up from germline, CDR1 is SGHAT and CDR2 is FQNNGV. The CDR3 length is 15 residues. The CDR3 DNA follows: TGTGCCAGCAGCTCTGCTAGCGGGAGGTCAGATACGCAGTATTTT. Translation gives CASSSASGRSDTQYF.

The V gene is TRBV6-5, the J gene TRBJ2-7; D possibly corresponds to TRBD2 (5 bases). CDR1 and CDR2 (germline): MNHEY, SVGAGI. The CDR3 has 13 residues. The V end was cut by 8 bases, the J end by 3 bases, with 14 bases between. CDR3 residues: CASSSGPIYEQYF. CDR3 nucleotide sequence: TGTGCCAGCTCCAGCGGACCAATCTACGAGCAGTACTTC.

The table lists this clone with a count of one. This chain uses TRBV7-2 with TRBJ2-1; tentative D call: TRBD2 (6 bases). Per the germline V gene, CDR1 is SGHTA and CDR2 is FQGNSA. Trimming shortened V by 1 base and J by 0 bases, and 10 bases separated the two germline ends. This CDR3 is 16 amino acids long. Written as DNA, the CDR3 is TGTGCCAGCAGCTTAGGGGGAGGCCTCTCCTACAATGAGCAGTTCTTC. This gives the protein CASSLGGGLSYNEQFF.

The chain carries TRBV11-3 and TRBJ1-1; no clear D. Germline values: CDR1 SGHNT, CDR2 YENEEA. Trimming left V 5 bases short and J 1 base short, with 8 bases between. CDR3 size: 13 residues. The CDR3 DNA reads as TGTGCCAGCAGCGTCACGGGGAACACTGAAGCTTTCTTT. Protein sequence: CASSVTGNTEAFF. Drawing the rest from reference TRBV11-3 and TRBJ1-1, the complete variable domain is EAGVVQSPRYKIIEKKQPVAFWCNPISGHNTLYWYLQNLGQGPELLIRYENEEAVDDSQLPKDRFSAERLKGVDSTLKIQPAELGDSAVYLCASSVTGNTEAFFGQGTRLTVV.

This chain connects TRBV5-1 to TRBJ1-3, with 7 bases lining up with TRBD1. The junction had 7 bases not matched to a gene; V was cut back by 3 bases and J by 7 bases. CDR1 and CDR2 from the germline V gene are SGHRS and YFSETQ. There are 14 residues in the CDR3. CDR3: CASSSGTVPNTIYF. As DNA, the CDR3 is TGCGCCAGCAGCTCAGGGACAGTCCCGAACACCATATATTTT.

The rearrangement links TRBV7-2 to TRBJ1-5, with D perhaps TRBD1 (5 bases). The germline CDR1 and CDR2 sequences are SGHTA and FQGNSA. V lost 5 bases to trimming and J lost 2 bases, with 19 bases between them. The CDR3 has 17 amino acids. The CDR3: CASSPGEGREGNQPQHF. In nucleotides, the CDR3 is TGTGCCAGCAGCCCCGGCGAGGGCAGGGAGGGCAATCAGCCCCAGCATTTT.

The J gene is TRBJ2-3, the V gene TRBV10-3; D is possibly TRBD1 (5 bases). Germline lookup yields CDR1 ENHRY and CDR2 SYGVKD. This CDR3 spans 13 amino acids. The V end was cut by 6 bases, the J end by 1 base, with 8 bases between. The DNA for the CDR3 is TGTGCCATCAGGGAAGGGGGCACAGATACGCAGTATTTT. Translation gives CAIREGGTDTQYF.

The chain employs TRBV19 and TRBJ2-7; TRBD1 is a possible D gene (6 bases). CDR1 is LNHDA, CDR2 SQIVND, per germline (reference sequence). CDR3 length equals 14 residues. Trimming removed 7 bases at V and 5 bases at J, with 18 bases between. The CDR3 DNA sequence: TGTGCCAGTACCCCAGGGGCATTCGCTGACGAGCAGTACTTC. This codes for CASTPGAFADEQYF.